Listed below are T cell receptor beta chains from one sample, sequenced in a study of blood T cell repertoires in COVID-19. Repertoires were generated with immunoSEQ multiplex PCR, while TCRdb's copy carries only in-frame clones and drops some. Of 150,000 or so clones listed, around 80% are singletons. The material sequenced was peripheral blood. The source of these receptors is a human donor with acute or convalescent COVID-19. The donor label of this sample is uncertain. Each CDR3 is given with its conserved first and last residue. A D gene is named only where the DNA matches it firmly. Clone sizes are given selectively: once, few, many, or a class where the clone is expanded.

d_call,v_call,j_call,clone_size,cdr3_nt,cdr3_aa
.,TRBV3-1/TRBV3-2,TRBJ2-2,.,TGTGCCAGCAGCCCCTCTAGCCAGGGGCACACCGGGGAGCTGTTTTTT,CASSPSSQGHTGELFF
TRBD2,TRBV5-1,TRBJ2-7,.,TGCGCCAGCAGCTTCGGACCCGGGGGGGCCGACGAGCAGTACTTC,CASSFGPGGADEQYF
TRBD2,TRBV4-2,TRBJ2-7,.,TGTGCCAGCAGCCAAGCGCTAGCGGGGGGCTACGAGCAGTACTTC,CASSQALAGGYEQYF
TRBD1,TRBV5-1,TRBJ1-1,many,TGCGCCAGCAGCTTACCGGGACAGGGGGCCCCGGCTTTCTTT,CASSLPGQGAPAFF
TRBD1,TRBV19,TRBJ1-3,once,TGTGCCAGTCGTTGGGACAGGGCGGCTGGAAACACCATATATTTT,CASRWDRAAGNTIYF
TRBD1,TRBV27,TRBJ1-6,.,TGTGCCAGCAGAGCTACTCCAGGGGGCGTCCGGTCACCCCTCCACTTT,CASRATPGGVRSPLHF
.,TRBV5-1,TRBJ2-7,.,TGCGCCAGCAGCTCTGAAGGGGCAGTATCCTACGAGCAGTACTTC,CASSSEGAVSYEQYF
.,TRBV3-1/TRBV3-2,TRBJ1-3,.,TGTGCCAGCAGCCAAGGGCGAACAGGGGGAAACACCATATATTTT,CASSQGRTGGNTIYF
TRBD1,TRBV7-9,TRBJ1-2,.,TGTGCCAGCAGCCCCCTGGGGGCAGGGGGCGATGGCTACACCTTC,CASSPLGAGGDGYTF
TRBD1,TRBV9,TRBJ1-2,.,TGTGCCAGCAGCCTAGGAAGGGGGCCCTATGGCTACACCTTC,CASSLGRGPYGYTF
.,TRBV19,TRBJ1-5,once,TGTGCCAGTAGAGGCCGGGGAGTTAGCAATCAGCCCCAGCATTTT,CASRGRGVSNQPQHF
.,TRBV21-1,TRBJ2-7,.,TGTGCCAGCAGCAAAGTGGGGGGTTCGGGCGAGCAGTACTTC,CASSKVGGSGEQYF
TRBD1,TRBV11-3,TRBJ2-2,.,TGTGCCAGCAGCGCGGGACAGGGTCACGCCGGGGAGCTGTTTTTT,CASSAGQGHAGELFF
.,TRBV28,TRBJ1-2,.,TGTGCCAGCAGTCCGGGACACCTCTATGGCTACACCTTC,CASSPGHLYGYTF
.,TRBV7-2,TRBJ1-1,.,TGTGCCAGCAGCCGGGGGGCGAACACTGAAGCTTTCTTT,CASSRGANTEAFF
.,TRBV3-1/TRBV3-2,TRBJ1-3,.,TGTGCCAGCAGCCCCCGACAAGAAACGAGCTCTGGAAACACCATATATTTT,CASSPRQETSSGNTIYF
TRBD2,TRBV30,TRBJ2-7,.,TGTGCCTGGAGTGTGGGGACTAGCGGTAGGCAGTACTTC,CAWSVGTSGRQYF
TRBD1,TRBV7-9,TRBJ1-6,once,TGTGCCAGCAGTCATCCGGGGACAGGGACCATCTCCTATAATTCACCCCTCCACTTT,CASSHPGTGTISYNSPLHF
.,TRBV5-4,TRBJ1-1,.,TGTGCCAGCAGCTGGGGCGGCATGAACACTGAAGCTTTCTTT,CASSWGGMNTEAFF
TRBD1,TRBV2,TRBJ2-5,.,TGTGCCAGCAGCGACAGGGACGAGACCCAGTACTTC,CASSDRDETQYF
.,TRBV5-1,TRBJ2-5,.,TGCGCCAGCAGCTTAAATCCGCCTAGGTCAGAAGAGACCCAGTACTTC,CASSLNPPRSEETQYF
.,TRBV6-1,TRBJ2-1,.,TGTGCCAGCAGTGAAGAGAGCATGAGGAATGAGCAGTTCTTC,CASSEESMRNEQFF
TRBD1,TRBV30,TRBJ2-3,.,TGTGCCTGGAGTGCGGGACAGGCACGCACAGATACGCAGTATTTT,CAWSAGQARTDTQYF
.,TRBV19,TRBJ1-1,.,TGTGCCAGTACGGCCGGAGGGCGGGTATCAGGAGCTTTCTTT,CASTAGGRVSGAFF
TRBD1,TRBV4-1,TRBJ2-7,.,TGCGCCAGCAGCCAAGCGAGGACAGGGACATACGAGCAGTACTTC,CASSQARTGTYEQYF
.,TRBV5-1,TRBJ2-7,few,TGCGCCAGCAGCTTGTTGGGTGGGACAAACTCCTACGAGCAGTACTTC,CASSLLGGTNSYEQYF
.,TRBV2,TRBJ2-1,once,TGTGCCACCACCACACACCAGATTCAGGGGGACTTCGGTGAGCAGTTCTTC,CATTTHQIQGDFGEQFF
TRBD1,TRBV6-5,TRBJ2-3,.,TGTGCCAGCCACCCAGGGGGCAACACAGATACGCAGTATTTT,CASHPGGNTDTQYF
TRBD1,TRBV19,TRBJ1-5,.,TGTGCCAGTAGGACCGCAATACAGGGGGTGATCGGCAATCAGCCCCAGCATTTT,CASRTAIQGVIGNQPQHF
TRBD2,TRBV4-2,TRBJ2-1,few,TGTGCCAGCAGCCGAGACCCGGGACTAGGGGGTGAGCAGTTCTTC,CASSRDPGLGGEQFF
TRBD1,TRBV7-9,TRBJ1-6,.,TGTGCCAGCAGCGTCCGGGACAGGGTAAATTCACCCCTCCACTTT,CASSVRDRVNSPLHF
.,TRBV10-3,TRBJ2-1,.,TGTGCCATCAGCAGGGGGCGGGAGGGATCCTACAATGAGCAGTTCTTC,CAISRGREGSYNEQFF
.,TRBV13,TRBJ1-1,once,TGTGCCAGCAGCTTAAGAACAGGGAGAGTCGGCACTGAAGCTTTCTTT,CASSLRTGRVGTEAFF
TRBD1,TRBV6-6,TRBJ2-7,.,TGTGCCAGCAGGGGGACAGGGGGGTACGAGCAGTACTTC,CASRGTGGYEQYF